The clone carrying this T cell receptor beta chain showed up just a few times. Then a second PCR, running about 6 to 12 cycles, was carried out with a sample-barcoded 5' primer and a J-beta primer mix. TCRdb used MiXCR to reprocess the 5' RACE reads, holding one entry per CDR3 protein. The data show 500,000 to 700,000 distinct CDR3 sequences, approximately 30% seen once. Germline values: CDR1 GTSNPN, CDR2 SVGIG (reference sequence). V lost 5 bases to trimming and J lost 3 bases; unmatched junction nucleotides: 13. The CDR3 has 16 amino acids. This entry comes from a study of blood T cells in healthy people across ages. Peripheral blood was drawn, approximately 10 milliliters per donor.

Sequenced: blood. The genes are TRBV30 and TRBJ1-5, with 7 bases fitting TRBD1. The source is a woman of 80 years or more in good health. The CDR3 DNA is TGTGCCTGGGGGGAAGCTCGGACAGGCTTCAATCAGCCCCAGCATTTT. Its translation: CAWGEARTGFNQPQHF.